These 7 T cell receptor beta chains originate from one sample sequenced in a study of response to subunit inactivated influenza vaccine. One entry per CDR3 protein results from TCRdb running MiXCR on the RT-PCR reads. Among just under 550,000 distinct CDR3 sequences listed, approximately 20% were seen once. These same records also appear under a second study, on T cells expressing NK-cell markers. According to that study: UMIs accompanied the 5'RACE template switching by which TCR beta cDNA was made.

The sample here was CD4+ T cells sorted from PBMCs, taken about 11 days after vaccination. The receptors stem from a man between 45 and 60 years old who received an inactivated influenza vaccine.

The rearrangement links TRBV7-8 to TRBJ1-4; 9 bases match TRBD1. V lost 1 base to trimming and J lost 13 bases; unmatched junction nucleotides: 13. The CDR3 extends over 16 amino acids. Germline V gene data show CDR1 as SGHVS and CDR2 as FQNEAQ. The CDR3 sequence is CASSLGGGQGSGRLFF. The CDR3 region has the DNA TGTGCCAGCAGCTTAGGTGGGGGACAGGGCTCAGGAAGACTGTTTTTT.

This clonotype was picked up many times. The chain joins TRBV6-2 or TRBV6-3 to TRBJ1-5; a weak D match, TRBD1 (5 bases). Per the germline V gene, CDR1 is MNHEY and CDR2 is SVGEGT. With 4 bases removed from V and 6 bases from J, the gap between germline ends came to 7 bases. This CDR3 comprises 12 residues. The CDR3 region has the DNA TGTGCCAGCAGTTTCGGGGGTCAGCCCCAGCATTTT. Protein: CASSFGGQPQHF.

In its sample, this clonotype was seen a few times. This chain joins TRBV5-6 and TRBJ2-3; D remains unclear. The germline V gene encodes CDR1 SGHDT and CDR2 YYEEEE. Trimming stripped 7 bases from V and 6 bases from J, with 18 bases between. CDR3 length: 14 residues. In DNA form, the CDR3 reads TGTGCCAGCGGGCGTAGGTCAGGAACTGATACGCAGTATTTT. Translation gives CASGRRSGTDTQYF.

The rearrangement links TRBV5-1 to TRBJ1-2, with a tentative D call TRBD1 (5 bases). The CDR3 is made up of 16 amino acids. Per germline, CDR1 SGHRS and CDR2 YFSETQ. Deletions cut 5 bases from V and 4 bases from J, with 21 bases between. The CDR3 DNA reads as TGCGCCAGCAGACCTACGGCCTCCCGGGGGTTCTATGGCTACACCTTC. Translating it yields CASRPTASRGFYGYTF.

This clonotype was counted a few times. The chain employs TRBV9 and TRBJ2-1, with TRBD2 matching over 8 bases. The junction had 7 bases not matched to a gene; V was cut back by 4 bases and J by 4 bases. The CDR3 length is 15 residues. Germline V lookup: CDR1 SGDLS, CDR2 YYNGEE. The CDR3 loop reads CASSREAGAYNEQFF. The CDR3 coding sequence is TGTGCCAGCAGCCGAGAAGCGGGGGCTTACAATGAGCAGTTCTTC. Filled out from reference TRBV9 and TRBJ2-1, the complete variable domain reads DSGVTQTPKHLITATGQRVTLRCSPRSGDLSVYWYQQSLDQGLQFLIQYYNGEERAKGNILERFSAQQFPDLHSELNLSSLELGDSALYFCASSREAGAYNEQFFGPGTRLTVL.

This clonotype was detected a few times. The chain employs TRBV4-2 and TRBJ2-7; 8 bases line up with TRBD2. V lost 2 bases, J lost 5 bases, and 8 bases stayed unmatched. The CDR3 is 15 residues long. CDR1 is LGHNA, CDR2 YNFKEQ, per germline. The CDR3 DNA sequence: TGTGCCAGCAGCCAACTAGCGGGCTACGGGGACGAGCAGTACTTC. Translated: CASSQLAGYGDEQYF.

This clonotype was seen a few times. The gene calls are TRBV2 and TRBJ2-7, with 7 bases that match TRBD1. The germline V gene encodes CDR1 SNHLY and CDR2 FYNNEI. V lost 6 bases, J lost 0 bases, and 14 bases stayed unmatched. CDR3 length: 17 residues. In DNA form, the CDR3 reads TGTGCCAGCAGAAAACCCCACAGGGGACATAACTCCTACGAGCAGTACTTC. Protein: CASRKPHRGHNSYEQYF.